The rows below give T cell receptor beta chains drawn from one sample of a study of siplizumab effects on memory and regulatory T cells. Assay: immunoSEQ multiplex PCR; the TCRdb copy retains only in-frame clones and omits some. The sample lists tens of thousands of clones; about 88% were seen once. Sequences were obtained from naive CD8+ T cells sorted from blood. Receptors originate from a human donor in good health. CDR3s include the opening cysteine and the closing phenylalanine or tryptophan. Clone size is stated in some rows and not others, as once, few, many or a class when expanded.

CDR3: CASSHEDTFGNTIYF; J: TRBJ1-3; V: TRBV4-1; size: NA
CDR3: CASSRTGTGFEPLHF; J: TRBJ1-6; V: TRBV11-2; size: NA
CDR3: CASSFTGQATYEQYF; J: TRBJ2-7; V: TRBV19; size: NA
CDR3: CASSIGTAYEQYF; J: TRBJ2-7; V: TRBV5-1; size: NA
CDR3: CASSLLSPVTEAFF; J: TRBJ1-1; V: TRBV5-8; size: NA
CDR3: CASSPGTNTEAFF; J: TRBJ1-1; V: TRBV7-9; size: NA
CDR3: CASSYTGGPGNTIYF; J: TRBJ1-3; V: TRBV6-5; size: NA
CDR3: CASSLSNRRTYGGYTF; J: TRBJ1-2; V: TRBV5-6; size: NA
CDR3: CASSWDSAYNEQFF; J: TRBJ2-1; V: TRBV27; size: NA
CDR3: CASSFGPAGTYEQYF; J: TRBJ2-7; V: TRBV5-1; size: NA
CDR3: CASSLSFGELFF; J: TRBJ2-2; V: TRBV27; size: once
CDR3: CASSLVWGSQETQYF; J: TRBJ2-5; V: TRBV11-2; size: NA
CDR3: CASSLGTEAFF; J: TRBJ1-1; V: TRBV7-2; size: NA
CDR3: CASSLALGLGTGLYEQYF; J: TRBJ2-7; V: TRBV7-9; size: once
CDR3: CASRSRGDTEAFF; J: TRBJ1-1; V: TRBV7-6; size: NA
CDR3: CASSREFLPTEAFF; J: TRBJ1-1; V: TRBV21-1; size: NA
CDR3: CASSPGPPPTYEQYF; J: TRBJ2-7; V: TRBV7-8; size: once
CDR3: CASSSPPQQILNTEAFF; J: TRBJ1-1; V: TRBV7-8; size: NA
CDR3: CASSAPRGAEEKLFF; J: TRBJ1-4; V: TRBV19; size: NA
CDR3: CASSKEGYSNQPQHF; J: TRBJ1-5; V: TRBV5-6; size: NA
CDR3: CASSLRLSGYEQYF; J: TRBJ2-7; V: TRBV27; size: few
CDR3: CATSSSRDEQFF; J: TRBJ2-1; V: TRBV15; size: NA
CDR3: CASSRMSDSSSYEQYF; J: TRBJ2-7; V: TRBV4-1; size: NA
CDR3: CASSYSSRSSYEQYF; J: TRBJ2-7; V: TRBV6-5; size: NA
CDR3: CASSTGQNSNQPQHF; J: TRBJ1-5; V: TRBV5-5; size: NA
CDR3: CASSLGRDTEAFF; J: TRBJ1-1; V: TRBV28; size: NA
CDR3: CASSLAGTWPYEQYF; J: TRBJ2-7; V: TRBV11-2; size: NA
CDR3: CASREVVGYSEQYF; J: TRBJ2-7; V: TRBV2; size: NA
CDR3: CSVRDREYGYTF; J: TRBJ1-2; V: TRBV29-1; size: NA
CDR3: CASSLRWEDRGRSEQYF; J: TRBJ2-7; V: TRBV5-1; size: NA
CDR3: CASSEVMTDYNEQFF; J: TRBJ2-1; V: TRBV2; size: NA
CDR3: CASSVLWTGGTDTQYF; J: TRBJ2-3; V: TRBV9; size: once
CDR3: CASSMGGQTLYGYTF; J: TRBJ1-2; V: TRBV19; size: NA
CDR3: CASSFAGYSNQPQHF; J: TRBJ1-5; V: TRBV19; size: NA
CDR3: CASSWGQPSNEQFF; J: TRBJ2-1; V: TRBV27; size: NA
CDR3: CASSLKPSGNEQFF; J: TRBJ2-1; V: TRBV7-8; size: NA
CDR3: CASTPGILNTEAFF; J: TRBJ1-1; V: TRBV27; size: NA
CDR3: CSAREETQYF; J: TRBJ2-5; V: TRBV20-1; size: NA
CDR3: CASSLAAAANYGYTF; J: TRBJ1-2; V: TRBV5-6; size: NA
CDR3: CASSFTAIPTSGAFDTQYF; J: TRBJ2-3; V: TRBV7-9; size: NA
CDR3: CASSLFGRTGAQETQYF; J: TRBJ2-5; V: TRBV7-9; size: NA
CDR3: CASSPSGQAPYEQYF; J: TRBJ2-7; V: TRBV7-9; size: NA